This section outlines one T cell receptor (beta chain) sequence together with its context. The record originates from a study of control samples from healthy donors and cancer patients. Libraries were prepared by immunoSEQ multiplex PCR; TCRdb keeps only in-frame clonotypes and omits some of them. The sample contains some 76,000 clones, roughly 90% of which appear only once. CDR3 length: 14 residues. The germline V gene encodes CDR1 SGHTA and CDR2 FQGNSA. Trimming took off 3 bases at V and 4 bases at J, with 12 bases between the two ends. The sample consisted of PBMCs. The sequence derives from a man in his 60s with lung cancer. This rearrangement joins TRBV7-2 to TRBJ1-1; D unresolved. As DNA, the CDR3 is TGTGCCAGCAGCTTTACTAATAGTGGCACTGAAGCTTTCTTT. Translated, it gives CASSFTNSGTEAFF.